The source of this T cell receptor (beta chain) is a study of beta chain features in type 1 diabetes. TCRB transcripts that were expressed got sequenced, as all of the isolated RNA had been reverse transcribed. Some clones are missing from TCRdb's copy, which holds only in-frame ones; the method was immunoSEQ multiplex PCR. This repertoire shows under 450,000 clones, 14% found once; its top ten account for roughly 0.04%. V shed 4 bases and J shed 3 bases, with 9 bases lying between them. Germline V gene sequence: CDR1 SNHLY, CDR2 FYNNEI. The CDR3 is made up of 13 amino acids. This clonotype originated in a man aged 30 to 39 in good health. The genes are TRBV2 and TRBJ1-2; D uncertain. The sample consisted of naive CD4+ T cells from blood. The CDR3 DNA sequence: TGTGCCAGCAGTGGAGGGAGAGACTATGGCTACACCTTC. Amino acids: CASSGGRDYGYTF.